One sample yielded the 29 T cell receptor beta chains listed below, sequenced in a study of blood T cells in healthy people across ages. With a J-beta primer mix and a sample-barcoded 5' primer, a second PCR ran roughly 7 to 11 cycles. TCRdb used MiXCR to reprocess the 5' RACE reads, holding one entry per CDR3 protein. In the table there are 650,000 to 800,000 distinct CDR3 sequences, around two fifths of which are singletons. Material: blood. The receptors were sampled from a man in his sixties in good health.

Ten or more counts support this clonotype. The V and J genes are TRBV20-1 and TRBJ1-4, with D perhaps TRBD1 (5 bases). Germline V CDR1 and CDR2: DFQATT, SNEGSKA (reference sequence). This CDR3 has 15 residues. V gave up 3 bases and J gave up 3 bases, with 14 bases separating them. The CDR3 DNA follows: TGCAGTGCTAGCGAATCAGGGAGATCTAATGAAAAACTGTTTTTT. This codes for CSASESGRSNEKLFF.

The rearrangement links TRBV5-6 to TRBJ2-7, with a tentative D call TRBD1 (6 bases). The CDR3 is made up of 16 amino acids. Germline V gene lookup returns CDR1 SGHDT and CDR2 YYEEEE. V lost 1 base, J lost 6 bases, and 20 bases lay in between. DNA of the CDR3: TGTGCCAGCAGCTTGTGGACTCGTGGGGGCTCAGGCGAGCAGTACTTC. This gives the protein CASSLWTRGGSGEQYF.

This clonotype was picked up a small number of times. The V gene is TRBV27, the J gene TRBJ2-7, with 8 bases aligning to TRBD1. Trimming at V came to 0 bases and at J to 2 bases, leaving 3 bases not matched to a gene. CDR1 is MNHEY, CDR2 SMNVEV, per germline (reference sequence). The CDR3 runs to 15 residues. Here the CDR3 reads CASSLSRTGTYEQYF. DNA for the CDR3: TGTGCCAGCAGTTTATCAAGGACAGGGACCTACGAGCAGTACTTC.

V is TRBV27 and J is TRBJ1-2; the D gene is possibly TRBD1 (5 bases). The CDR3 has 14 amino acids. V was clipped by 6 bases and J by 8 bases, with 19 bases between them. Per germline, CDR1 MNHEY and CDR2 SMNVEV (reference sequence). CDR3 in DNA: TGTGCCAGCAGCCCGAACCGACAGACTGCCGGCTACACCTTC. As protein: CASSPNRQTAGYTF.

The chain joins TRBV28 to TRBJ1-3; the D is unclear. V was trimmed by 5 bases and J by 1 base, leaving 15 bases between them. This CDR3 region has 16 residues. Germline CDR1 is MDHEN and CDR2 is SYDVKM. CDR3 nucleotide sequence: TGTGCCAGCAGTCCCCCCGACGTTCAGTCTGGAAACACCATATATTTT. It translates to CASSPPDVQSGNTIYF.

This chain connects TRBV10-3 to TRBJ2-2; 12 nucleotides agree with TRBD2. The CDR3 contains 18 residues. CDR1 is ENHRY, CDR2 SYGVKD, per germline. The ends lost 0 bases at V and 7 bases at J; junction bases unmatched: 9. The CDR3 protein is CAISESPSGGASVGELFF. DNA of the CDR3: TGTGCCATCAGTGAGTCCCCTAGCGGGGGGGCGAGTGTCGGGGAGCTGTTTTTT.

On this clonotype itself: A much larger clonotype is one base distant, so this may be a read error. The chain couples TRBV15 to TRBJ2-4; 7 bases are a match to TRBD1. The J call may be faulty, since TRBJ2-5 better matches the DNA end. The germline V gene has CDR1 LNHNV and CDR2 YYDKDF (reference sequence). The CDR3 loop spans 13 amino acids. The CDR3 DNA reads TGTGCCCCCAGCAGCAGGGGGATCGAGACCCAGTACTTC. This codes for CAPSSRGIETQYF.

In this sample, this clonotype turned up a few times. This rearrangement joins TRBV10-3 to TRBJ1-2; a weak D match, TRBD1 (6 bases). V dropped 5 bases and J dropped 8 bases, with 21 bases sitting between them. The CDR3 is 15 amino acids. Germline assignment: CDR1 ENHRY and CDR2 SYGVKD. The CDR3 DNA reads as TGTGCCATCAGTAACCCGTATGGGGGCGGAGAAGGCTACACCTTC. It codes for CAISNPYGGGEGYTF.

This clonotype appeared a single time. The chain carries TRBV27 and TRBJ1-5; possibly TRBD1 for D (5 bases). Trimming removed 7 bases from V and 2 bases from J, with 15 bases in between. Germline V gives CDR1 MNHEY, CDR2 SMNVEV (reference sequence). The CDR3 runs 15 residues. The CDR3 loop is CASTSGIDGNQPQHF. The DNA for the CDR3 is TGTGCCAGCACCTCAGGGATTGATGGCAATCAGCCCCAGCATTTT.

Only a few counts were recorded for this clonotype. The V call is TRBV20-1, the J call TRBJ2-3; unclear D gene. Germline V gives CDR1 DFQATT, CDR2 SNEGSKA (reference sequence). Trimming shortened V by 0 bases and J by 3 bases, and 13 bases separated the two germline ends. The CDR3 totals 15 residues. CDR3 residues: CSARDGQVRTDTQYF. In nucleotides, the CDR3 is TGCAGTGCTAGAGATGGGCAGGTCAGGACAGATACGCAGTATTTT.

About this clonotype itself: With a much larger clone just one base away, this may be a read error. The rearrangement joins TRBV4-1 to TRBJ2-1; 11 bases match TRBD2. Germline assignment: CDR1 MGHRA and CDR2 YSYEKL. There are 16 residues in the CDR3. The CDR3 nucleotides are TGCGCCCGCAGCCCAGGACTAGCGGGCGCCTACAATGAGCAGTTCTTC. Amino acids: CARSPGLAGAYNEQFF.

The CDR3 DNA follows: TGCGTCTCCCGGGGGCGTTTGAACACTGAAGCTTTCTTT. Amino acids: CVSRGRLNTEAFF. The V and J genes are TRBV5-1 and TRBJ1-1; the D gene is possibly TRBD1 (6 bases). The germline V gene has CDR1 SGHRS and CDR2 YFSETQ. The CDR3 is made up of 13 amino acids.

This clonotype was recorded a few times. The chain joins TRBV5-8 to TRBJ2-1; tentative D call: TRBD2 (5 bases). V was trimmed by 3 bases and J by 4 bases, leaving 11 bases between them. Germline V gene lookup returns CDR1 SGHTS and CDR2 YDEGEE. The length of the CDR3 is 14 residues. This chain's CDR3 is CASSSARTYNEQFF. As DNA, the CDR3 is TGTGCCAGCAGCTCGGCGCGGACTTACAATGAGCAGTTCTTC.

This clonotype came up a few times. V gene TRBV28 combines with J gene TRBJ1-1; D possibly corresponds to TRBD1 (5 bases). V was cut by 6 bases and J by 9 bases, with 14 bases left in between. The CDR3 extends over 12 amino acids. Germline lookup yields CDR1 MDHEN and CDR2 SYDVKM. CDR3 in amino acids: CASRLEGRKAFF. The CDR3 region has the DNA TGTGCCAGCAGACTCGAGGGGAGGAAAGCTTTCTTT.

The chain uses TRBV6-5 and TRBJ2-6, with TRBD1 matching 11 bases. The CDR3 loop spans 18 amino acids. V shed 4 bases and J 2 bases; nucleotides not matched to a gene: 7. CDR1 and CDR2 (germline): MNHEY, SVGAGI. Here the CDR3 reads CASSWGQGGLTGANVLTF. The CDR3 bases are TGTGCCAGCAGTTGGGGACAGGGGGGTCTAACTGGGGCCAACGTCCTGACTTTC.

The rearrangement links TRBV10-3 to TRBJ2-5; 7 nucleotides agree with TRBD2. The germline V gene has CDR1 ENHRY and CDR2 SYGVKD. The CDR3 is made up of 17 amino acids. J lost 2 bases, V lost 4 bases, and 13 bases had no gene match. This CDR3 is CAISGSASGGLQETQYF. The CDR3 DNA sequence: TGTGCCATCAGTGGGTCCGCTAGCGGTGGGCTTCAAGAGACCCAGTACTTC.

This chain connects TRBV7-2 to TRBJ2-7; 12 positions match TRBD2. CDR1 is SGHTA and CDR2 is FQGNSA in the germline V gene. The CDR3 totals 15 residues. V shed 4 bases, J shed 3 bases, and the junction held 4 bases outside the gene matches. The CDR3 DNA follows: TGTGCCAGCAGCTCCCAGACTAGCGGGGGCTACGAGCAGTACTTC. Its protein product is CASSSQTSGGYEQYF.

This clonotype has just a few counts. This chain uses TRBV28 with TRBJ2-3; 9 nucleotides match TRBD1. Germline values: CDR1 MDHEN, CDR2 SYDVKM. This CDR3 has 14 residues. The trim removed 6 bases at V and 2 bases at J, leaving 3 bases unmatched. The CDR3 nucleotides are TGTGCCAGCAGACGGGACAGGGTCACAGATACGCAGTATTTT. It specifies CASRRDRVTDTQYF.

The rearrangement joins TRBV29-1 to TRBJ2-4; the D is unclear. CDR3 length: 10 residues. Germline V gene sequence: CDR1 SQVTM, CDR2 ANQGSEA. CDR3 nucleotide sequence: TGCGGTCCGGGCAAAAACATTCAGTACTTC. This encodes CGPGKNIQYF. The full variable domain, completed using reference TRBV29-1 and TRBJ2-4, is SAVISQKPSRDICQRGTSLTIQCQVDSQVTMMFWYRQQPGQSLTLIATANQGSEATYESGFVIDKFPISRPNLTFSTLTVSNMSPEDSSIYLCGPGKNIQYFGAGTRLSVL.

This clonotype was recorded a few times. The chain joins TRBV12-3 or TRBV12-4 to TRBJ2-1; D perhaps matches TRBD2 (5 bases). The germline V and J ends were trimmed by 3 bases and 7 bases, with 7 bases remaining between them. The CDR3 runs to 12 residues. CDR3 sequence: CASSFGRNEQFF. CDR3 DNA sequence: TGTGCCAGCAGTTTTGGGAGAAATGAGCAGTTCTTC.

The J gene is TRBJ2-7, the V gene TRBV21-1; the tabulated D call, TRBD2, remains unverified against the DNA. TRBV21-1 has pseudogene status. The CDR3 has 15 residues. The CDR3 sequence is CASRVQTSGAYEQYF. Here the CDR3 DNA reads TGTGCCAGCAGGGTCCAGACTAGCGGGGCCTACGAGCAGTACTTC.

The rearrangement uses TRBV7-2 and TRBJ2-2; 10 bases are shared with TRBD1. The CDR3 extends over 15 amino acids. CDR1 is SGHTA and CDR2 is FQGNSA in the germline V gene. Unmatched junction bases numbered 7, after V lost 5 bases and J lost 7 bases. The CDR3 spells CASSQGTGEIGELFF. CDR3 DNA: TGTGCCAGCAGCCAAGGGACAGGGGAGATCGGGGAGCTGTTTTTT.

The chain employs TRBV3-1 and TRBJ2-7; D not certain. V was pared by 3 bases and J by 4 bases, with 7 bases between. Germline CDR1 LGHDT, CDR2 YNNKEL (reference sequence). The CDR3 has 12 residues. CDR3 amino acids: CASSQVKYEQYF. The CDR3 region has the DNA TGTGCCAGCAGCCAGGTCAAATACGAGCAGTACTTC.

On this clonotype: This may stem from a read error, because a much larger clone lies one nucleotide away. This chain connects TRBV5-4 to TRBJ1-1; 9 nucleotides align to TRBD1. The CDR3 is 13 residues long. Germline assignment: CDR1 SGHNT and CDR2 YYREEE (reference sequence). Trimming at V came to 3 bases and at J to 4 bases, leaving 1 base not matched to a gene. CDR3 region: CASSWTGVTEAFF. Written as DNA, the CDR3 is TGTGCCAGCAGCTGGACAGGGGTCACTGAAGCTTTCTTT. Looking up the rest from reference TRBV5-4 and TRBJ1-1 gives the full variable domain: ETGVTQSPTHLIKTRGQQVTLRCSSQSGHNTVSWYQQALGQGPQFIFQYYREEENGRGNFPPRFSGLQFPNYSSELNVNALELDDSALYLCASSWTGVTEAFFGQGTRLTVV.

This clonotype showed up just a few times. The chain links TRBV20-1 to TRBJ1-5; tentative D call: TRBD1 (5 bases). Trimming left V 2 bases short and J 7 bases short, with 12 bases between. The CDR3 has 13 amino acids. CDR1 and CDR2 (germline): DFQATT, SNEGSKA (reference sequence). Written as DNA, the CDR3 is TGCAGTGCTAGATCGGGGGTGCGGCAGCCCCAGCATTTT. Translating it yields CSARSGVRQPQHF.

Of note for this clonotype: The junction and the germline gene differ at one end; a read error may be behind it. This sequence joins TRBV5-1 and TRBJ1-4, with D unclear. Germline CDR1 is SGHRS and CDR2 is YFSETQ. The CDR3 spans 16 residues. Here the CDR3 reads CASSLDYGMTNEKLFF. CDR3 coding DNA: TGCGCCAGCAGCTTGGATTACGGTATGACTAATGAAAAGCTGTTTTTT.

In its sample, this clonotype was seen once. This rearrangement joins TRBV6-6 to TRBJ1-1, with a weak D call TRBD1 (5 bases). The length of the CDR3 is 13 residues. The ends were cut back, 7 bases at V and 0 bases at J, with 9 bases in the middle. CDR1 MNHNY and CDR2 SVGAGI come from the germline V gene (reference sequence). CDR3 protein: CASTWTLNTEAFF. The CDR3 region has the DNA TGTGCCAGCACCTGGACACTGAACACTGAAGCTTTCTTT.

This clonotype turned up a few times. This rearrangement joins TRBV7-2 to TRBJ2-1; D gene ambiguous. Per germline, CDR1 SGHTA and CDR2 FQGNSA. The CDR3 loop spans 12 amino acids. The germline V and J ends were trimmed by 1 base and 9 bases, with 7 bases remaining between them. The CDR3 here is CASSLDFGEQFF. In nucleotides, the CDR3 is TGTGCCAGCAGCTTAGATTTTGGTGAGCAGTTCTTC.

V gene TRBV2 combines with J gene TRBJ2-1; 7 nucleotides line up with TRBD1. Trimming at V came to 7 bases and at J to 6 bases, leaving 6 bases not matched to a gene. Germline CDR1 SNHLY, CDR2 FYNNEI. This CDR3 region has 13 residues. This CDR3 reads CASTLDRRNEQFF. The CDR3 region has the DNA TGTGCCAGCACCTTGGACAGGCGCAATGAGCAGTTCTTC.